Below are 14 T cell receptor beta chains sequenced from a single sample in a study of blood T cells in healthy people across ages. Together with a sample-barcoded 5' primer, a J-beta primer mix was included in a second PCR lasting about 7 to 11 cycles. A single record per CDR3 protein comes from TCRdb applying MiXCR to the 5' RACE reads. The sample has about 680,000 distinct CDR3 sequences, approximately 50% seen once; the top ten hold 25% to 35%. Sequencing was done on a sample of blood. Receptors originate from a woman aged 55 to 70 in good health.

Concerning this clonotype: This may arise from a read error, as a much more abundant clone is one base away. V gene TRBV14 combines with J gene TRBJ2-7; TRBD1 might be the D (5 bases). Germline CDR1 reads SGHDN; CDR2 reads FVKESK. This CDR3 has 17 residues. V was clipped by 4 bases and J by 0 bases, with 19 bases between them. The CDR3 DNA follows: TGTGCCAGCAGCCGGTACCTGACAGAGGTCATCTCCTACGAGCAGTACTTC. Translating gives CASSRYLTEVISYEQYF.

The V gene is TRBV20-1, the J gene TRBJ2-7; tentative D call: TRBD1 (5 bases). Germline CDR1 and CDR2: DFQATT and SNEGSKA (reference sequence). V lost 3 bases, J lost 6 bases, and 15 bases lay in between. The CDR3 sequence is 13 residues long. The CDR3 nucleotides read TGCAGTGCTAGGTCAGCATATAGGGGCGAGCAGTACTTC. Translated: CSARSAYRGEQYF.

This clonotype has just a few counts. CDR3 sequence reads: CASSPNPGANVLTF. CDR3 DNA sequence: TGTGCCAGCAGCCCAAACCCTGGGGCCAACGTCCTGACTTTC. The chain joins TRBV7-3 to TRBJ2-6, with D hard to call. The CDR3 is made up of 14 amino acids. Germline CDR1 SGHTA, CDR2 FQGTGA. The V end lost 5 bases, the J end lost 2 bases, and 7 bases lay between the germline ends.

The rearrangement uses TRBV11-3 and TRBJ2-4; TRBD1 agrees at 7 bases. The closer fit of TRBJ2-7 to the DNA end suggests the J call may be wrong. This CDR3 is 14 amino acids long. Germline lookup yields CDR1 SGHNT and CDR2 YENEEA. In nucleotides, the CDR3 is TGTGCCAGCAGCTCCTCTCCAGGGGGTTCCGAGCAGTACTTC. Amino acid sequence: CASSSSPGGSEQYF.

The chain's CDR3 is CASSLYTGTSGTTDTQYF. In nucleotides, the CDR3 is TGTGCCAGCAGTCTCTACACCGGGACTAGCGGGACCACAGATACGCAGTATTTT. The chain couples TRBV6-1 to TRBJ2-3; the match to TRBD2 covers 13 bases. The germline V gene has CDR1 MNHNS and CDR2 SASEGT. V lost 5 bases to trimming and J lost 2 bases; unmatched junction nucleotides: 10. This CDR3 comprises 18 residues.

This clonotype came up a few times. This chain uses TRBV6-2 or TRBV6-3 with TRBJ1-2; D unresolved. CDR1 and CDR2 (germline): MNHEY, SVGEGT. Trimming cost V 2 bases and J 0 bases, with 10 bases left between them. The CDR3 is 15 residues long. CDR3 DNA: TGTGCCAGCAGTTACGGTGTCACAGCTAACTATGGCTACACCTTC. Translation gives CASSYGVTANYGYTF.

As concerns this clonotype: This could be a read error, since a much larger clone is one nucleotide away. The rearrangement joins TRBV4-3 to TRBJ2-7, with D perhaps matching TRBD1 (6 bases). CDR1 LGHNA and CDR2 YSLEER come from the germline V gene. Trimming took off 1 base at V and 7 bases at J, with 17 bases between the two ends. The CDR3 contains 15 residues. The CDR3 DNA is TGCGCCAGCAGCCAAGCAGGGGCGAGCTACAATGAGCAGTACTTC. Its translation: CASSQAGASYNEQYF.

This rearrangement joins TRBV15 to TRBJ2-5, with 8 bases identical to TRBD1. V trimming: 2 bases; J trimming: 0 bases; junction bases outside the gene matches: 8. The CDR3 has 17 residues. Germline V gene data show CDR1 as LNHNV and CDR2 as YYDKDF (reference sequence). CDR3: CATSRPRRTGNQETQYF. The CDR3 nucleotides are TGTGCCACCAGCAGACCTAGGAGGACAGGGAACCAAGAGACCCAGTACTTC.

Worth noting for this clonotype: The junction departs from germline at one end; a sequencing error may be responsible. V is TRBV2 and J is TRBJ2-7; D is possibly TRBD2 (6 bases). The CDR3 sequence is 13 residues long. Germline V gives CDR1 SNHLY, CDR2 FYNNEI. CDR3: CTSSATRKDEQYF. In nucleotides, the CDR3 is TGTACCAGCAGTGCGACTAGGAAAGACGAGCAGTACTTC. The full variable domain, rest sourced from reference TRBV2 and TRBJ2-7, is EPEVTQTPSHQVTQMGQEVILRCVPISNHLYFYWYRQILGQKVEFLVSFYNNEISEKSEIFDDQFSVERPDGSNFTLKIRSTKLEDSAMYFCTSSATRKDEQYFGPGTRLTVT.

J is TRBJ1-6 and V is TRBV20-1, with 8 bases lining up with TRBD1. This CDR3 has 15 residues. Germline V CDR1 and CDR2: DFQATT, SNEGSKA (reference sequence). The V and J ends lost 8 bases and 14 bases, in that order; junction bases with no gene match: 20. The CDR3 DNA sequence: TGCAGTTCTACTAGGGAAAGGACAGGGAAGGAGTCCCTCCACTTT. Translating it yields CSSTRERTGKESLHF.

V is TRBV7-2 and J is TRBJ1-4; 11 bases agree with TRBD1. The CDR3 loop spans 16 amino acids. CDR1 SGHTA and CDR2 FQGNSA come from the germline V gene. V shed 1 base, J shed 4 bases, and the junction held 2 bases outside the gene matches. The CDR3 is CASSLVGTGGNEKLFF. Written as DNA, the CDR3 is TGTGCCAGCAGCTTAGTTGGGACAGGGGGTAATGAAAAACTGTTTTTT.

The chain uses TRBV9 and TRBJ2-7; TRBD2 matches at 9 bases. Germline V lookup: CDR1 SGDLS, CDR2 YYNGEE. V shed 0 bases, J shed 2 bases, and the junction held 3 bases outside the gene matches. The CDR3 spans 15 residues. Written as DNA, the CDR3 is TGTGCCAGCAGCGTAGCTTCTAGCGGGACCTACGAGCAGTACTTC. Translated, it gives CASSVASSGTYEQYF. Looking up the rest from reference TRBV9 and TRBJ2-7 gives the full variable domain: DSGVTQTPKHLITATGQRVTLRCSPRSGDLSVYWYQQSLDQGLQFLIQYYNGEERAKGNILERFSAQQFPDLHSELNLSSLELGDSALYFCASSVASSGTYEQYFGPGTRLTVT.

This clonotype was counted between two and nine times. The rearrangement links TRBV6-6 to TRBJ2-3; D unresolved. The CDR3 covers 14 residues. From germline, CDR1 is MNHNY and CDR2 SVGAGI (reference sequence). The V gene lost 4 bases and the J gene lost 0 bases, with 8 bases spanning the gap. The CDR3 here is CASSSYTSTDTQYF. The DNA of the CDR3 is TGTGCCAGCAGTTCCTACACGAGCACAGATACGCAGTATTTT.

The V gene is TRBV9, the J gene TRBJ1-2; 7 bases match TRBD1. The V gene end was trimmed by 0 bases and the J gene end by 4 bases; junction bases not matched to a gene: 21. This CDR3 is built from 20 residues. Germline lookup yields CDR1 SGDLS and CDR2 YYNGEE. For the CDR3, the DNA is TGTGCCAGCAGCGTAGTATATCGTGGGACAGACCTCACCGGTGGCTATGGCTACACCTTC. It codes for CASSVVYRGTDLTGGYGYTF.